The 26 T cell receptor beta chains listed next were all sequenced from one sample in a study of cytomegalovirus exposure and HLA in healthy donors. The PCR employed 60 Vbeta primers together with 13 Jbeta primers. Repertoires were generated with immunoSEQ multiplex PCR, while TCRdb's copy carries only in-frame clones and drops some. Among more than 50,000 clones listed, around 67% were seen once. Specimen: PBMCs. The receptors here all came from a woman in her 50s in good health and CMV-seropositive.

V and J are TRBV7-6 and TRBJ2-3, with TRBD2 identical over 7 bases. Germline V gives CDR1 SGHVS, CDR2 FNYEAQ. V dropped 3 bases and J dropped 3; count of bases not matched to a gene: 9. The CDR3 has 16 amino acids. The CDR3 loop reads CASSFSRGIGTDTQYF. In DNA form, the CDR3 reads TGTGCCAGCAGCTTCTCGCGGGGGATTGGTACAGATACGCAGTATTTT.

This rearrangement joins TRBV28 to TRBJ1-3, with D unresolved. The germline V gene encodes CDR1 MDHEN and CDR2 SYDVKM. The CDR3 totals 15 residues. V lost 1 base and J lost 3, with 10 bases in between. CDR3 loop: CASSLSGSLGNTIYF. The CDR3 DNA reads as TGTGCCAGCAGTTTATCGGGGAGTCTTGGAAACACCATATATTTT.

CDR3 sequence: CASIQRSEQFF. CDR3 DNA sequence: TGTGCCAGCATCCAGCGGAGTGAGCAGTTCTTC. The chain joins TRBV2 to TRBJ2-1; D perhaps matches TRBD2 (5 bases). In germline, CDR1 is SNHLY, CDR2 FYNNEI. The CDR3 contains 11 residues. Trimming removed 7 bases from V and 9 bases from J, with 10 bases in between.

The rearrangement links TRBV29-1 to TRBJ1-1; TRBD1 might be the D (6 bases). CDR1 and CDR2 (germline): SQVTM, ANQGSEA. V lost 1 base, J lost 10 bases, and 13 bases lay in between. This CDR3 has 12 amino acids. The CDR3 region is CSVEGGGRGAFF. As DNA, the CDR3 is TGCAGCGTTGAAGGGGGGGGCCGGGGAGCTTTCTTT.

The rearrangement links TRBV6-5 to TRBJ1-1, with 7 bases aligning to TRBD1. CDR1 and CDR2 (germline): MNHEY, SVGAGI. The CDR3 has 13 residues. The junction had 2 bases not matched to a gene; V was cut back by 5 bases and J by 2 bases. The CDR3 loop reads CASSPGGNTEAFF. The DNA of the CDR3 is TGTGCCAGCAGTCCAGGGGGAAACACTGAAGCTTTCTTT.

This clone was seen a single time. The chain uses TRBV9 and TRBJ2-1; D is unclear. Trimming shortened V by 5 bases and J by 2 bases, and 14 bases separated the two germline ends. CDR3 length equals 15 residues. Germline CDR1 is SGDLS and CDR2 is YYNGEE. CDR3 amino acids: CASSVDSSTYNEQFF. CDR3 coding DNA: TGTGCCAGCAGTGTCGACTCGTCGACCTACAATGAGCAGTTCTTC.

The rearrangement links TRBV4-3 to TRBJ2-7; no firm D call. The ends were cut back, 3 bases at V and 3 bases at J, with 9 bases in the middle. The CDR3 length is 13 residues. CDR1 is LGHNA and CDR2 is YSLEER in the germline V gene. This CDR3 reads CASSQRSGYEQYF. In nucleotides, the CDR3 is TGCGCCAGCAGCCAGCGGTCGGGCTACGAGCAGTACTTC.

CDR3 loop: CATSRDGSGYEQYF. CDR3 nucleotides: TGTGCCACCAGCAGAGATGGCAGCGGGTACGAGCAGTACTTC. This chain links TRBV15 with TRBJ2-7, with TRBD2 as a possible D gene (6 bases). The CDR3 extends over 14 amino acids. V was trimmed by 0 bases and J by 4 bases, leaving 10 bases between them. Germline V gene lookup returns CDR1 LNHNV and CDR2 YYDKDF (reference sequence).

This rearrangement joins TRBV29-1 to TRBJ2-7, with D possibly being TRBD2 (7 bases). The CDR3 has 13 amino acids. V dropped 6 bases and J dropped 4 bases, with 16 bases sitting between them. Germline values: CDR1 SQVTM, CDR2 ANQGSEA. The CDR3 DNA follows: TGCAGCGTCCAAGGGGGGGGGCTTTACGAGCAGTACTTC. Translated, it gives CSVQGGGLYEQYF.

The chain links TRBV18 to TRBJ1-1, with D uncertain. V was clipped by 2 bases and J by 2 bases, with 6 bases between them. Germline CDR1 is KGHSH and CDR2 is LQKENI. There are 13 residues in the CDR3. This CDR3 is CASSPTVNTEAFF. Written as DNA, the CDR3 is TGTGCCAGCTCACCAACAGTAAACACTGAAGCTTTCTTT.

The chain links TRBV11-2 to TRBJ1-2, with 8 bases that match TRBD1. There are 13 residues in the CDR3. Germline values: CDR1 SGHAT, CDR2 FQNNGV. The ends lost 5 bases at V and 4 bases at J; junction bases unmatched: 3. CDR3 DNA sequence: TGTGCCAGCAGCGACACAGGGGGCTATGGCTACACCTTC. Its translation is CASSDTGGYGYTF.

The rearrangement uses TRBV28 and TRBJ1-5, with TRBD1 as a possible D gene (6 bases). CDR1 is MDHEN and CDR2 is SYDVKM in the germline V gene. The CDR3 totals 17 residues. Trimming removed 3 bases from V and 2 bases from J, with 17 bases in between. The CDR3 bases are TGTGCCAGCAGTTTTCTGGGAGGGGGAATCGGCAATCAGCCCCAGCATTTT. Translated: CASSFLGGGIGNQPQHF.

In this sample, this clone turned up a few times. The CDR3 bases are TGTGCCACCAGCCGTAACCAGGGGGAGCAGTACTTC. Translated, it gives CATSRNQGEQYF. The chain employs TRBV15 and TRBJ2-7, with a tentative D call TRBD1 (6 bases). CDR3 length: 12 amino acids. The V gene lost 5 bases and the J gene lost 7 bases, with 12 bases spanning the gap. Per the germline V gene, CDR1 is LNHNV and CDR2 is YYDKDF (reference sequence).

The V call is TRBV5-6, the J call TRBJ2-1; 7 nucleotides match TRBD2. V gave up 2 bases and J gave up 8 bases; unmatched junction bases: 10. Germline CDR1 SGHDT, CDR2 YYEEEE. This CDR3 spans 15 amino acids. The CDR3 sequence is CASSFGLVGLDEQFF. Written as DNA, the CDR3 is TGTGCCAGCAGCTTCGGACTAGTTGGTTTGGATGAGCAGTTCTTC.

The chain uses TRBV2 and TRBJ2-7; D not resolved. CDR1 and CDR2 (germline): SNHLY, FYNNEI. This CDR3 has 14 residues. Trimming removed 8 bases from V and 5 bases from J, with 19 bases in between. DNA of the CDR3: TGTGCCAGCCTATACAGAAGATCGAACCACGAGCAGTACTTC. It yields the protein CASLYRRSNHEQYF.

The J gene is TRBJ1-1, the V gene TRBV19; TRBD1 aligns across 8 bases. The trim removed 4 bases at V and 11 bases at J, leaving 21 bases unmatched. Germline V gene lookup returns CDR1 LNHDA and CDR2 SQIVND (reference sequence). The CDR3 loop spans 17 amino acids. Here the CDR3 reads CASSTTTPLGTGGLAFF. The DNA for the CDR3 is TGTGCCAGTAGTACAACAACTCCCCTCGGGACAGGAGGTTTGGCTTTCTTT. The variable domain in full, completed from reference TRBV19 and TRBJ1-1, reads DGGITQSPKYLFRKEGQNVTLSCEQNLNHDAMYWYRQDPGQGLRLIYYSQIVNDFQKGDIAEGYSVSREKKESFPLTVTSAQKNPTAFYLCASSTTTPLGTGGLAFFGQGTRLTVV.

V gene TRBV7-3 combines with J gene TRBJ2-3; 9 bases fit TRBD2. The J segment lost 5 bases and the V segment lost 5 bases, leaving 2 bases of the junction unmatched. Germline CDR1 and CDR2: SGHTA and FQGTGA. The CDR3 length is 13 residues. CDR3 nucleotide sequence: TGTGCCAGCAGCCAGCGGGGGGTAGATACGCAGTATTTT. Translation gives CASSQRGVDTQYF.

V and J are TRBV6-6 and TRBJ2-2; 11 positions agree with TRBD2. CDR1 and CDR2 from the germline V gene are MNHNY and SVGAGI (reference sequence). Losses at the gene ends were 7 bases for V and 6 bases for J; bases not matched to a gene: 7. The CDR3 runs to 15 residues. The CDR3: CASTSSGRAAGELFF. The DNA for the CDR3 is TGTGCCAGCACCAGTAGCGGGAGGGCCGCCGGGGAGCTGTTTTTT.

This clone was recorded only once. The chain recombines TRBV7-8 with TRBJ1-4, with D possibly matching TRBD1 (5 bases). Germline V gene data show CDR1 as SGHVS and CDR2 as FQNEAQ. V was clipped by 5 bases and J by 7 bases, with 14 bases between them. There are 14 residues in the CDR3. CDR3 nucleotides: TGTGCCAGCAGCAGCCTTGGGGGGAGTGAAAAACTGTTTTTT. Translated, it gives CASSSLGGSEKLFF.

The chain couples TRBV10-3 to TRBJ2-5; 7 bases are shared with TRBD1. Germline V gene lookup returns CDR1 ENHRY and CDR2 SYGVKD. J lost 2 bases, V lost 0 bases, and 0 bases had no gene match. CDR3 size: 14 residues. DNA for the CDR3: TGTGCCATCAGTGAGTCGGGACAGCAAGAGACCCAGTACTTC. Residues: CAISESGQQETQYF.

The genes are TRBV5-1 and TRBJ2-7, with no clear D. This CDR3 comprises 14 residues. V gave up 4 bases and J gave up 1 base, with 12 bases separating them. From germline, CDR1 is SGHRS and CDR2 YFSETQ. CDR3 in DNA: TGCGCCAGCAGCCAGGCGATTGAATCCTACGAGCAGTACTTC. Translated: CASSQAIESYEQYF. The variable domain in full, completed from reference TRBV5-1 and TRBJ2-7, reads KAGVTQTPRYLIKTRGQQVTLSCSPISGHRSVSWYQQTPGQGLQFLFEYFSETQRNKGNFPGRFSGRQFSNSRSEMNVSTLELGDSALYLCASSQAIESYEQYFGPGTRLTVT.

V usage is TRBV11-3 and J usage is TRBJ2-3, with 7 positions matching TRBD2. J gave up 0 bases and V 1 base, and 1 base lay outside the gene matches. The germline gives CDR1 SGHNT, CDR2 YENEEA. The CDR3 sequence is 15 residues long. CDR3 loop: CASSLAGGSTDTQYF. The CDR3, as DNA: TGTGCCAGCAGCTTAGCCGGGGGGAGCACAGATACGCAGTATTTT.

This clone has just a few counts. The chain recombines TRBV5-5 with TRBJ2-1; 8 nucleotides align to TRBD2. CDR1 and CDR2 (germline): SGHKS, YYEKEE (reference sequence). The CDR3 consists of 16 residues. After removal of 4 bases from V and 3 bases from J, the junction contained 9 bases not matched to a gene. CDR3 coding DNA: TGTGCCAGCAGCCTACGTGCTAGCGGGCGCTACAATGAGCAGTTCTTC. Protein product: CASSLRASGRYNEQFF.

The chain couples TRBV5-4 to TRBJ2-7, with 7 nucleotides matching TRBD2. Germline V lookup: CDR1 SGHNT, CDR2 YYREEE (reference sequence). V lost 3 bases and J lost 6; bases outside the gene matches: 15. The CDR3 is 16 amino acids. The CDR3 here is CASSWGEEGRGSEQYF. The CDR3 region has the DNA TGTGCCAGCAGCTGGGGGGAGGAGGGGAGGGGAAGCGAGCAGTACTTC. The complete variable domain, with remaining parts taken from reference TRBV5-4 and TRBJ2-7, reads ETGVTQSPTHLIKTRGQQVTLRCSSQSGHNTVSWYQQALGQGPQFIFQYYREEENGRGNFPPRFSGLQFPNYSSELNVNALELDDSALYLCASSWGEEGRGSEQYFGPGTRLTVT.

The V call is TRBV28, the J call TRBJ2-3; TRBD1 matches at 8 bases. This CDR3 spans 17 amino acids. Germline CDR1 reads MDHEN; CDR2 reads SYDVKM. The V segment lost 2 bases and the J segment 4 bases; nucleotides outside the gene matches: 11. This chain's CDR3 is CASSLETDRVRADTQYF. CDR3 bases: TGTGCCAGCAGTTTAGAGACGGACAGGGTTCGGGCAGATACGCAGTATTTT.

The chain carries TRBV6-4 and TRBJ1-2, with TRBD1 matching 7 bases. The CDR3 is 15 amino acids. Germline V gene data show CDR1 as MRHNA and CDR2 as SNTAGT. Trimming removed 0 bases from V and 8 bases from J; junction bases left unmatched: 9. DNA of the CDR3: TGTGCCAGCAGTGACTCGATGAAGGGGGCAAAGGGCTACACCTTC. It specifies CASSDSMKGAKGYTF.